The 32 T cell receptor beta chains presented below share a single source sample, sequenced in a study of blood T cell repertoires in COVID-19. Generated by immunoSEQ multiplex PCR, the TCRdb table keeps only in-frame clones and is missing some. This table has around 110,000 clones, roughly 85% appearing once. The sequenced sample consisted of peripheral blood. All receptors derive from a young man with acute or convalescent COVID-19.

About this clone: Other DNA sequences in the sample encode the same CDR3. V usage is TRBV19 and J usage is TRBJ2-1; 7 bases are shared with TRBD2. Germline values: CDR1 LNHDA, CDR2 SQIVND (reference sequence). The length of the CDR3 is 16 residues. V lost 1 base and J lost 1; bases outside the gene matches: 4. Written as DNA, the CDR3 is TGTGCCAGTAGTATAGGGACTAGAGGTTCCTACAATGAGCAGTTCTTC. Its translation: CASSIGTRGSYNEQFF.

The J gene is TRBJ2-7, the V gene TRBV6-2 or TRBV6-3; 10 bases agree with TRBD2. CDR1 and CDR2 from the germline V gene are MNHEY and SVGEGT. V shed 2 bases and J 2 bases; nucleotides not matched to a gene: 9. The CDR3 has 17 residues. In DNA form, the CDR3 reads TGTGCCAGCAGTTACGAGGCTAGCGGGAGTTTCACCTACGAGCAGTACGTC. It specifies CASSYEASGSFTYEQYV.

V is TRBV12-3 or TRBV12-4 and J is TRBJ2-6; D ambiguous. This CDR3 has 13 residues. V lost 6 bases, J lost 4 bases, and 7 bases lay in between. CDR3 sequence reads: CASSPSGANVLTF. The CDR3 DNA sequence: TGTGCCAGCAGCCCATCCGGGGCCAACGTCCTGACTTTC.

The chain employs TRBV19 and TRBJ2-7; TRBD1 matches at 8 bases. The CDR3 consists of 12 residues. The V segment lost 4 bases and the J segment 7 bases; nucleotides outside the gene matches: 3. CDR1 and CDR2 (germline): LNHDA, SQIVND (reference sequence). The CDR3 sequence is CASSTGGQEQYF. The DNA of the CDR3 is TGTGCCAGTAGTACAGGGGGCCAGGAGCAGTACTTC.

The rearrangement uses TRBV30 and TRBJ1-2; maybe TRBD1 (5 bases). Trimming shortened V by 2 bases and J by 7 bases, and 14 bases separated the two germline ends. The CDR3 is 13 amino acids. Germline values: CDR1 GTSNPN, CDR2 SVGIG (reference sequence). The chain's CDR3 is CAWSTARGGGYTF. As DNA, the CDR3 is TGTGCCTGGAGTACCGCCCGGGGGGGTGGCTACACCTTC.

The chain employs TRBV27 and TRBJ2-3; 9 nucleotides agree with TRBD2. The germline V gene encodes CDR1 MNHEY and CDR2 SMNVEV (reference sequence). V was pared by 3 bases and J by 8 bases, with 6 bases of the junction left unmatched. This CDR3 is 14 amino acids long. The CDR3 loop reads CASSFSAGGGTQYF. In DNA form, the CDR3 reads TGTGCCAGCAGTTTCTCAGCGGGAGGAGGTACGCAGTATTTT.

The CDR3 sequence is CASSDSGQGFRNQPQHF. The CDR3 DNA reads as TGTGCCAGCAGTGATTCGGGACAGGGTTTTCGCAATCAGCCCCAGCATTTT. This rearrangement joins TRBV6-4 to TRBJ1-5; 9 bases line up with TRBD1. Germline loops: CDR1 MRHNA, CDR2 SNTAGT. The CDR3 is 17 residues long. Germline trimming cut 3 bases from V and 2 bases from J; bases unmatched to any gene: 8.

This rearrangement joins TRBV14 to TRBJ2-1, with TRBD2 matching over 16 bases. The V gene's germline CDR1 is SGHDN and CDR2 FVKESK. V shed 8 bases, J shed 9 bases, and the junction held 7 bases outside the gene matches. This CDR3 has 15 residues. The CDR3 DNA follows: TGTGCCAGCCGAGGGACTAGCGGGAGGGCCGGTGAGCAGTTCTTC. Residues: CASRGTSGRAGEQFF. The whole variable domain, filled in from reference TRBV14 and TRBJ2-1, reads EAGVTQFPSHSVIEKGQTVTLRCDPISGHDNLYWYRRVMGKEIKFLLHFVKESKQDESGMPNNRFLAERTGGTYSTLKVQPAELEDSGVYFCASRGTSGRAGEQFFGPGTRLTVL.

The V call is TRBV18, the J call TRBJ1-5; D is uncertain. This CDR3 is built from 12 residues. CDR1 is KGHSH, CDR2 LQKENI, per germline. Trimming pared 5 bases from V and 12 bases from J, leaving 14 bases between. CDR3 sequence reads: CASSDLSGDQHF. In DNA, the CDR3 is TGTGCCAGCTCAGATCTTAGCGGGGACCAGCATTTT. Complete variable domain (other parts from reference TRBV18 and TRBJ1-5): NAGVMQNPRHLVRRRGQEARLRCSPMKGHSHVYWYRQLPEEGLKFMVYLQKENIIDESGMPKERFSAEFPKEGPSILRIQQVVRGDSAAYFCASSDLSGDQHFGDGTRLSIL.

In its sample, this clone was seen a few times. Written as DNA, the CDR3 is TGTGCCAGCAGCTTATCCCCTGGGGCCGGCTACACCTTC. Translated, it gives CASSLSPGAGYTF. The chain recombines TRBV7-8 with TRBJ1-2, with D perhaps matching TRBD1 (5 bases). Germline values: CDR1 SGHVS, CDR2 FQNEAQ. Trimming removed 2 bases from V and 8 bases from J, with 12 bases in between. This CDR3 spans 13 amino acids.

CDR3 sequence: CASSLGLAWNEQFF. The CDR3 DNA sequence: TGTGCCAGCAGCTTGGGACTAGCATGGAATGAGCAGTTCTTC. The rearrangement joins TRBV7-9 to TRBJ2-1; 9 bases are shared with TRBD2. Germline CDR1 SEHNR, CDR2 FQNEAQ (reference sequence). The length of the CDR3 is 14 residues. The ends lost 3 bases at V and 7 bases at J; junction bases unmatched: 4.

The rearrangement links TRBV2 to TRBJ2-1, with D possibly matching TRBD2 (5 bases). The CDR3 totals 13 residues. From germline, CDR1 is SNHLY and CDR2 FYNNEI. V lost 7 bases and J lost 1, with 8 bases in between. Here the CDR3 reads CASMWRSYNEQFF. In nucleotides, the CDR3 is TGTGCCAGCATGTGGAGGTCCTACAATGAGCAGTTCTTC.

The V and J genes are TRBV9 and TRBJ1-3; D might be TRBD1 (5 bases). Germline V gene lookup returns CDR1 SGDLS and CDR2 YYNGEE. The V and J ends lost 3 bases and 1 base respectively, with 8 bases between them. CDR3 length: 14 residues. The CDR3 coding sequence is TGTGCCAGCAGCGCTAGGGGTTCTGGAAACACCATATATTTT. Amino acid sequence: CASSARGSGNTIYF.

Only a few counts were recorded for this clone. The CDR3 is CASSQPKLDGTGSNQPQHF. The CDR3 region has the DNA TGCGCCAGCAGCCAACCTAAGCTCGATGGGACAGGAAGCAATCAGCCCCAGCATTTT. J is TRBJ1-5 and V is TRBV4-1; 8 bases align to TRBD1. Germline CDR1 reads MGHRA; CDR2 reads YSYEKL. V lost 2 bases to trimming and J lost 1 base; unmatched junction nucleotides: 13. This CDR3 comprises 19 residues.

The CDR3 nucleotides are TGTGCCAGCAGTTACAGCTCCTACAATGAGCAGTTCTTC. Its translation: CASSYSSYNEQFF. The V gene is TRBV25-1, the J gene TRBJ2-1; D call uncertain. The CDR3 totals 13 residues. Between the trimmed V and J ends, which lost 5 bases and 0 bases, there was a span of 5 bases. CDR1 and CDR2 (germline): MGHDK, SYGVNS.

CDR3 nucleotide sequence: TGCGCCAGCAGCTTGCTGGGACAGGGGAACACTGAAGCTTTCTTT. Protein: CASSLLGQGNTEAFF. The gene calls are TRBV5-1 and TRBJ1-1; 9 bases align to TRBD1. The V gene end was trimmed by 1 base and the J gene end by 1 base; junction bases not matched to a gene: 2. Germline values: CDR1 SGHRS, CDR2 YFSETQ. The CDR3 is 15 residues long.

This clone was detected a few times. The chain carries TRBV7-2 and TRBJ1-5, with D possibly being TRBD1 (5 bases). Germline V gives CDR1 SGHTA, CDR2 FQGNSA. The CDR3 sequence is 15 residues long. V was cut by 0 bases and J by 6 bases, with 12 bases left in between. The CDR3 coding sequence is TGTGCCAGCAGCTTAGCGTTGACAGTAGGTCAGCCCCAGCATTTT. This encodes CASSLALTVGQPQHF.

The chain couples TRBV19 to TRBJ1-5; D is unresolved. Trimming cost V 7 bases and J 2 bases, with 9 bases left between them. The CDR3 consists of 13 residues. Germline assignment: CDR1 LNHDA and CDR2 SQIVND (reference sequence). The CDR3 loop is CASKITGNQPQHF. CDR3 coding DNA: TGTGCCAGTAAAATAACAGGCAATCAGCCCCAGCATTTT.

The V and J genes are TRBV9 and TRBJ2-1; 9 bases fit TRBD2. The germline CDR1 and CDR2 sequences are SGDLS and YYNGEE. This CDR3 has 16 residues. V shed 0 bases, J shed 5 bases, and the junction held 6 bases outside the gene matches. The CDR3 DNA reads TGTGCCAGCAGCGTAGAACGCCTAGCGGGGAACAATGAGCAGTTCTTC. As protein: CASSVERLAGNNEQFF.

As DNA, the CDR3 is TGTGCCATCAGATGGAAGGGAGCGGGGGAAATGACAGATACGCAGTATTTT. It yields the protein CAIRWKGAGEMTDTQYF. The chain is built from TRBV10-3 and TRBJ2-3; 8 bases map to TRBD2. CDR3 length: 17 amino acids. The junction had 14 bases not matched to a gene; V was cut back by 6 bases and J by 3 bases. Germline V gene sequence: CDR1 ENHRY, CDR2 SYGVKD.

This clone came up once. CDR3 nucleotides: TGTGCCAGTAGCCAGCCAGGAGGGCCTAGCACAGATACGCAGTATTTT. Protein product: CASSQPGGPSTDTQYF. The chain carries TRBV19 and TRBJ2-3; a weak D match, TRBD2 (6 bases). The CDR3 contains 16 residues. Germline CDR1 is LNHDA and CDR2 is SQIVND (reference sequence). V lost 6 bases and J lost 0, with 16 bases in between.

The chain combines TRBV6-6 with TRBJ2-1; perhaps TRBD1 as D (6 bases). CDR1 and CDR2 (germline): MNHNY, SVGAGI (reference sequence). V was pared by 2 bases and J by 4 bases, with 12 bases between. This CDR3 contains 15 residues. CDR3 region: CASSYRAGAYNEQFF. Written as DNA, the CDR3 is TGTGCCAGCAGTTACAGGGCAGGGGCTTACAATGAGCAGTTCTTC.

The chain uses TRBV18 and TRBJ1-2; 10 nucleotides align to TRBD1. V shed 1 base, J shed 7 bases, and the junction held 6 bases outside the gene matches. The CDR3 sequence is 15 residues long. Per germline, CDR1 KGHSH and CDR2 LQKENI. The CDR3 region is CASSPRPTGGGGYTF. In nucleotides, the CDR3 is TGTGCCAGCTCACCACGGCCGACAGGGGGCGGTGGCTACACCTTC.

The genes are TRBV29-1 and TRBJ1-2; 7 bases map to TRBD1. The CDR3 loop spans 14 amino acids. The germline V gene encodes CDR1 SQVTM and CDR2 ANQGSEA. V trimming: 6 bases; J trimming: 0 bases; junction bases outside the gene matches: 7. The CDR3 region is CSVEGTAANYGYTF. In DNA, the CDR3 is TGCAGCGTCGAGGGGACAGCTGCTAACTATGGCTACACCTTC.

The chain joins TRBV10-3 to TRBJ1-1; 7 bases map to TRBD1. This CDR3 is 11 amino acids long. CDR1 is ENHRY, CDR2 SYGVKD, per germline. As DNA, the CDR3 is TGTGCATCCCGACAGGGACCTGAAGCTTTCTTT. Protein product: CASRQGPEAFF.

This chain uses TRBV4-1 with TRBJ1-2; D remains unclear. The CDR3 runs 11 residues. V lost 0 bases to trimming and J lost 9 bases, with 5 bases between them. Germline V CDR1 and CDR2: MGHRA, YSYEKL. As DNA, the CDR3 is TGCGCCAGCAGCCAAGAGACTCGCTACACCTTC. It encodes CASSQETRYTF.

CDR3 amino acids: CASSSSSRKGEQYV. The CDR3 DNA sequence: TGTGCCAGCAGTTCGTCTAGTCGTAAGGGGGAGCAGTACGTC. V is TRBV27 and J is TRBJ2-7; TRBD1 might be the D (5 bases). Trimming removed 4 bases at V and 7 bases at J, with 17 bases between. The germline V gene has CDR1 MNHEY and CDR2 SMNVEV (reference sequence). This CDR3 has 14 amino acids.

The chain links TRBV7-9 to TRBJ2-7, with a possible D match to TRBD1 (6 bases). With 3 bases removed from V and 0 bases from J, the gap between germline ends came to 12 bases. This CDR3 region has 15 residues. Germline assignment: CDR1 SEHNR and CDR2 FQNEAQ (reference sequence). CDR3 coding DNA: TGTGCCAGCAGCTTTCCAGGACAGAGCTCCTACGAGCAGTACTTC. Translated, it gives CASSFPGQSSYEQYF.

This sequence joins TRBV19 and TRBJ1-5; TRBD1 is a possible D gene (6 bases). With 5 bases removed from V and 0 bases from J, the gap between germline ends came to 14 bases. Germline V gene data show CDR1 as LNHDA and CDR2 as SQIVND (reference sequence). The CDR3 consists of 16 residues. The CDR3 region is CASSLTGDLSNQPQHF. As DNA, the CDR3 is TGTGCCAGTAGTTTGACAGGTGACCTTAGCAATCAGCCCCAGCATTTT.

The rearrangement uses TRBV6-2 or TRBV6-3 and TRBJ2-1; 9 positions agree with TRBD1. This CDR3 is 15 amino acids long. Trimming removed 5 bases from V and 7 bases from J; junction bases left unmatched: 9. CDR1 is MNHEY, CDR2 SVGEGT, per germline. CDR3 amino acids: CASSLGQGPLNEQFF. The CDR3, as DNA: TGTGCCAGCAGTCTAGGACAGGGGCCGTTGAATGAGCAGTTCTTC.

This sequence joins TRBV5-6 and TRBJ2-3; TRBD1 matches 10 bases. Trimming removed 0 bases from V and 5 bases from J; junction bases left unmatched: 3. The V gene's germline CDR1 is SGHDT and CDR2 YYEEEE. The CDR3 is 15 amino acids. The CDR3 is CASSLGQGAGDTQYF. The DNA of the CDR3 is TGTGCCAGCAGCTTGGGACAGGGGGCCGGAGATACGCAGTATTTT.

This sequence joins TRBV28 and TRBJ1-1; a possible D gene is TRBD1 (6 bases). CDR3 length equals 13 residues. CDR1 is MDHEN and CDR2 is SYDVKM in the germline V gene. The V end lost 8 bases, the J end lost 0 bases, and 10 bases lay between the germline ends. In DNA form, the CDR3 reads TGTGCCAGCTGGACAGCCATGAACACTGAAGCTTTCTTT. Translated: CASWTAMNTEAFF.